This T cell receptor beta chain was recovered during a study of T cell changes during pregnancy in multiple sclerosis. Using immunoSEQ multiplex PCR, the repertoire was profiled, and TCRdb retains in-frame clones only, with some absent. The data hold 65,000 to 85,000 clones, with roughly 90% observed a single time. Looked up from germline, CDR1 is MDHEN and CDR2 is SYDVKM. CDR3 size: 12 residues. V was pared by 6 bases and J by 6 bases, with 10 bases between. The sequencing used peripheral blood, collected after pregnancy. This chain links TRBV28 with TRBJ2-3; D is uncertain. The source of this sequence is a female donor in good health, enrolled as a control in a pregnancy study. The DNA for the CDR3 is TGTGCCAGCAGGTCCGTGAGGGATACGCAGTATTTT. Amino acid sequence: CASRSVRDTQYF.